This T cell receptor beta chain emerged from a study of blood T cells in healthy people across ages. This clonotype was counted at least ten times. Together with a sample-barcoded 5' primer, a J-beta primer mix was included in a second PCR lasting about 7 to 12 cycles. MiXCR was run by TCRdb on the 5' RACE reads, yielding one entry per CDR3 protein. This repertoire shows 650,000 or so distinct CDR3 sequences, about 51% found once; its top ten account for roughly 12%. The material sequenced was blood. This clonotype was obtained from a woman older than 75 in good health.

The CDR3 protein is CASSDPVRDREEETQYF. DNA of the CDR3: TGTGCCAGCAGTGACCCTGTCCGGGACAGGGAAGAAGAGACCCAGTACTTC. The chain combines TRBV25-1 with TRBJ2-5; 9 bases agree with TRBD1. Germline CDR1 and CDR2: MGHDK and SYGVNS. The J segment lost 3 bases and the V segment lost 3 bases, leaving 11 bases of the junction unmatched. The CDR3 runs 17 residues. Together with reference TRBV25-1 and TRBJ2-5, the CDR3 gives the full variable domain: EADIYQTPRYLVIGTGKKITLECSQTMGHDKMYWYQQDPGMELHLIHYSYGVNSTEKGDLSSESTVSRIRTEHFPLTLESARPSHTSQYLCASSDPVRDREEETQYFGPGTRLLVL.